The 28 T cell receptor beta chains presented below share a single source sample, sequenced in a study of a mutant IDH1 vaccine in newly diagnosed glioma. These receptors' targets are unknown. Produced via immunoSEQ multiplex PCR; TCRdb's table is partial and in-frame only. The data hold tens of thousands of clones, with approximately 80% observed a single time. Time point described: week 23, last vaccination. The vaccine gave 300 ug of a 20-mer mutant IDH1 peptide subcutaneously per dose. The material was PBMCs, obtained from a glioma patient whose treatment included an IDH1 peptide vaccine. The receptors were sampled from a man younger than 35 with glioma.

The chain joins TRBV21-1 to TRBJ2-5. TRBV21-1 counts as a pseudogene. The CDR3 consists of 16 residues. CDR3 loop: CASSSNPRGDQETQYF. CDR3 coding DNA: TGTGCCAGCAGCTCGAATCCAAGGGGGGATCAAGAGACCCAGTACTTC.

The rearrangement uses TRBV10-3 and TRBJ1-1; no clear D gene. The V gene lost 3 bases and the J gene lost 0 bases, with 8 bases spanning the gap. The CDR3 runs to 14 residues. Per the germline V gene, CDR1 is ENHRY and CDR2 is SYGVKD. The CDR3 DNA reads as TGTGCCATCAGTGATTTGAGAGTGAACACTGAAGCTTTCTTT. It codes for CAISDLRVNTEAFF.

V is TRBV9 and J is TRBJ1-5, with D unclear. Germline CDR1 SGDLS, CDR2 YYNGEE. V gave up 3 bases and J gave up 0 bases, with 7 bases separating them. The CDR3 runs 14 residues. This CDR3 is CASSDGNSNQPQHF. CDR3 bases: TGTGCCAGCAGCGACGGCAATAGCAATCAGCCCCAGCATTTT.

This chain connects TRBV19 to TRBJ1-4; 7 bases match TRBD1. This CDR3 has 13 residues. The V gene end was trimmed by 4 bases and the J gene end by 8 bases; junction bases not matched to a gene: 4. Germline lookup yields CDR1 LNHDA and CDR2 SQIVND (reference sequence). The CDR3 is CASSNRGKEKLFF. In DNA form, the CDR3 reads TGTGCCAGTAGTAACAGGGGAAAGGAAAAACTGTTTTTT.

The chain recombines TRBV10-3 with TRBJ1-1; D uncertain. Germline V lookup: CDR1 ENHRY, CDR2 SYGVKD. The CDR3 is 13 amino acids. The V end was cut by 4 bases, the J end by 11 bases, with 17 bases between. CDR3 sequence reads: CAISGGRTGQAFF. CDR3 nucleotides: TGTGCCATCAGTGGTGGCAGAACCGGCCAGGCTTTCTTT.

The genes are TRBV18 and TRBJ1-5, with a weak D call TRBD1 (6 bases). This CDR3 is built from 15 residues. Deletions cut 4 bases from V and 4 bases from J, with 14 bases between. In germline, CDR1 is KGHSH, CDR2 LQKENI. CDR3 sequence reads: CASSLDRTANQPQHF. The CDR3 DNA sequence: TGTGCCAGCTCACTCGACCGGACAGCTAATCAGCCCCAGCATTTT.

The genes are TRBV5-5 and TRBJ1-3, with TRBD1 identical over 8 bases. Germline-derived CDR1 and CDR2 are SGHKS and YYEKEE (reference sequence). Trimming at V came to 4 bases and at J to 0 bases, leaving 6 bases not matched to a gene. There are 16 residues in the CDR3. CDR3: CASSPQGAFSGNTIYF. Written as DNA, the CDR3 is TGTGCCAGCAGCCCCCAGGGGGCCTTCTCTGGAAACACCATATATTTT.

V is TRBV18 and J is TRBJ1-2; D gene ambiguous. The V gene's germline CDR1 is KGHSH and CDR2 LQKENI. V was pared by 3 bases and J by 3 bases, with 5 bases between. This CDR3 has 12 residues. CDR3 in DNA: TGTGCCAGCTCACCCCGGGACTATGGCTACACCTTC. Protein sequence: CASSPRDYGYTF.

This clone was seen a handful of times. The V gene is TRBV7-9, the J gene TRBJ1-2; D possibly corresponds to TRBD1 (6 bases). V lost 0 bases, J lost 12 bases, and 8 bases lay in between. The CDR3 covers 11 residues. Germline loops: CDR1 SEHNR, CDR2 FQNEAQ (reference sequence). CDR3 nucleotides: TGTGCCAGCAGCTTAGCCCAGGGGAACACCTTC. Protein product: CASSLAQGNTF. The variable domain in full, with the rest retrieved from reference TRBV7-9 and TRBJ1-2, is DTGVSQNPRHKITKRGQNVTFRCDPISEHNRLYWYRQTLGQGPEFLTYFQNEAQLEKSRLLSDRFSAERPKGSFSTLEIQRTEQGDSAMYLCASSLAQGNTFGSGTRLTVV.

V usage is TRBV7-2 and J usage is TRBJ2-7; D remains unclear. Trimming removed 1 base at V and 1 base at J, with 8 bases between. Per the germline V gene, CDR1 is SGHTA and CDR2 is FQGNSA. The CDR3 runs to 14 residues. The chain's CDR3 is CASSLGGPSYEQYF. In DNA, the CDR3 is TGTGCCAGCAGCTTAGGTGGGCCTTCCTACGAGCAGTACTTC.

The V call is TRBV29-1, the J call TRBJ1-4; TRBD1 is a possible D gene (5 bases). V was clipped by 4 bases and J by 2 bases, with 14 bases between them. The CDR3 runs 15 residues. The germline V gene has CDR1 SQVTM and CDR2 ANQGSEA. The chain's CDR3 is CSVAGDPPTNEKLFF. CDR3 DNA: TGCAGCGTTGCGGGGGACCCCCCGACTAATGAAAAACTGTTTTTT.

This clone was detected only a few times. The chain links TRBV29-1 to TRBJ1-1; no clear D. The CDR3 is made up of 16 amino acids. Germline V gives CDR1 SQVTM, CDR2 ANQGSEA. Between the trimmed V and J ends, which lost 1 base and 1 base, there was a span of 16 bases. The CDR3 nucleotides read TGCAGCGTTGAAGGGTTCGGCGGCCTTAAGAACACTGAAGCTTTCTTT. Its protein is CSVEGFGGLKNTEAFF.

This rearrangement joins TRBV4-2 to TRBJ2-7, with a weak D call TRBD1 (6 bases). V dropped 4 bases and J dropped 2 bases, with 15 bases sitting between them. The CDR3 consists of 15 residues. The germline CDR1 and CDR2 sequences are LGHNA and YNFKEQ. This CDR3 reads CASSLGEQGTYEQYF. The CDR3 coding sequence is TGTGCCAGCAGCCTCGGGGAGCAGGGGACCTACGAGCAGTACTTC.

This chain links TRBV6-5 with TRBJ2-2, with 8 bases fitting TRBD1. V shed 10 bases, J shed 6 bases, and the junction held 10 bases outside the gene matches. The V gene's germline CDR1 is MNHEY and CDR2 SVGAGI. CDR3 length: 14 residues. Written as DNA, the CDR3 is TGTGCCACAGGGGACAGGACCCCTGCCGGGGAGCTGTTTTTT. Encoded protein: CATGDRTPAGELFF.

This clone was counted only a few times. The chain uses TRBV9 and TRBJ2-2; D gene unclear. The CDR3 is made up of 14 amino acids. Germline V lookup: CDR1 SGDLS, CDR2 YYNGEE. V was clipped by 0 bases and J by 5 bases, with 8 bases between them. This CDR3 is CASSVVQYTGELFF. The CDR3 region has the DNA TGTGCCAGCAGCGTAGTCCAGTATACCGGGGAGCTGTTTTTT.

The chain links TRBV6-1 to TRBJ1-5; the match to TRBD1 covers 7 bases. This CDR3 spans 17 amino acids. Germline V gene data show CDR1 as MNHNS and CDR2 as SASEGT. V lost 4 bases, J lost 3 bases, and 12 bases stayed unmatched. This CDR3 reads CASSGPTGYPLNQPQHF. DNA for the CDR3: TGTGCCAGCAGTGGACCGACAGGGTATCCCCTCAATCAGCCCCAGCATTTT.

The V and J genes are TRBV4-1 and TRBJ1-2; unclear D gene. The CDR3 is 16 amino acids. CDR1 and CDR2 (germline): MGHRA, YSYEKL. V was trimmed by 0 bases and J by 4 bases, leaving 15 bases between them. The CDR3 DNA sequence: TGCGCCAGCAGCCAAGAAGGAGGATGGAAGGGCTATGGCTACACCTTC. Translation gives CASSQEGGWKGYGYTF.

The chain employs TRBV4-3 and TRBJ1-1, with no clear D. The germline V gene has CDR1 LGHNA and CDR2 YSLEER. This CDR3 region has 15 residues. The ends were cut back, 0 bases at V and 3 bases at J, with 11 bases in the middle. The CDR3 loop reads CASSQDPIRDTEAFF. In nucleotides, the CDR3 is TGCGCCAGCAGCCAAGATCCCATTCGAGACACTGAAGCTTTCTTT.

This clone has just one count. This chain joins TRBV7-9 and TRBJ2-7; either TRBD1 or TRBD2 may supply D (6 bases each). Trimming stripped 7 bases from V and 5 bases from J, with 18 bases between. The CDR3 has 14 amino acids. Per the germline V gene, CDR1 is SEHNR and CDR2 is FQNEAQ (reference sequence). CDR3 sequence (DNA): TGTGCCAGCACCCCTGGGGGGCGCGTCGACGAGCAGTACTTC. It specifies CASTPGGRVDEQYF.

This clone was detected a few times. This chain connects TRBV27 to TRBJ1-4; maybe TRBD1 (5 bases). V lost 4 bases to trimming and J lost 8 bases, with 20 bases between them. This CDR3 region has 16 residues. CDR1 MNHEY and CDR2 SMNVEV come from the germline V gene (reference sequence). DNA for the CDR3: TGTGCCAGCAGTTCACGACAGTCTCAGTTTAGGGAAAAACTGTTTTTT. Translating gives CASSSRQSQFREKLFF.

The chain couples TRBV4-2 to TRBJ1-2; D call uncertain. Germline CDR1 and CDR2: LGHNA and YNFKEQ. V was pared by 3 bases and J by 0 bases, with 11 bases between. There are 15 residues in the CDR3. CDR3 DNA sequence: TGTGCCAGCAGCCAGTCCGGAGCTACTAACTATGGCTACACCTTC. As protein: CASSQSGATNYGYTF.

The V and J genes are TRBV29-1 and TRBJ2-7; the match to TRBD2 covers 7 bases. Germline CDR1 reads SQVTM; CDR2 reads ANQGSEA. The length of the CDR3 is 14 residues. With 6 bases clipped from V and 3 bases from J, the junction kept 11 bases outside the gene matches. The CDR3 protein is CSVPKGTGGYEQYF. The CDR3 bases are TGCAGCGTCCCTAAGGGGACGGGGGGCTACGAGCAGTACTTC.

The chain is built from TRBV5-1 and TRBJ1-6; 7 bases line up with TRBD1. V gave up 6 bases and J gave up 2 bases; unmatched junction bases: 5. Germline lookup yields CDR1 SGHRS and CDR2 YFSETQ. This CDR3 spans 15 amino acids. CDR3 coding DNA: TGCGCCAGCACCCGACAGGGACCCTATAATTCACCCCTCCACTTT. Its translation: CASTRQGPYNSPLHF.

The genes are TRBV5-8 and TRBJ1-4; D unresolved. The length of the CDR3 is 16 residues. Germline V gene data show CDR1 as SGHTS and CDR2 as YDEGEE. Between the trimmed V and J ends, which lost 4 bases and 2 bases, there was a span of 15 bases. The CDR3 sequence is CASSLRKTPTNEKLFF. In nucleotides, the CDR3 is TGTGCCAGCAGCCTCCGGAAAACCCCCACTAATGAAAAACTGTTTTTT.

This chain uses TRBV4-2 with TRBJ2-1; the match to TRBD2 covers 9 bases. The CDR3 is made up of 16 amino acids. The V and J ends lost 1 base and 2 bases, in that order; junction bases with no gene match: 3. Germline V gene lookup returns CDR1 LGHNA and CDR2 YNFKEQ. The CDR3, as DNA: TGTGCCAGCAGCCAAGGAAGACTAGCGGCCTACAATGAGCAGTTCTTC. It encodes CASSQGRLAAYNEQFF.

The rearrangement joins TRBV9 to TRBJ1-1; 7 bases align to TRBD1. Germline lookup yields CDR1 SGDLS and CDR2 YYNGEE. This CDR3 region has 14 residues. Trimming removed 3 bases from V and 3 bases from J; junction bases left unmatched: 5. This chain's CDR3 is CASSGQGRDTEAFF. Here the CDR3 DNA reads TGTGCCAGCAGCGGACAGGGACGGGACACTGAAGCTTTCTTT.

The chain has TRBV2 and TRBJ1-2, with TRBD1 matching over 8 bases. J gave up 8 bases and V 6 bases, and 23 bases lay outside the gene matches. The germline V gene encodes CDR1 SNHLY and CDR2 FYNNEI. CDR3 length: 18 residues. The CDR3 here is CASRRRNRIRQGSFGYTF. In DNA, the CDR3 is TGTGCCAGCAGGCGACGAAACCGGATAAGACAGGGGAGCTTCGGCTACACCTTC.

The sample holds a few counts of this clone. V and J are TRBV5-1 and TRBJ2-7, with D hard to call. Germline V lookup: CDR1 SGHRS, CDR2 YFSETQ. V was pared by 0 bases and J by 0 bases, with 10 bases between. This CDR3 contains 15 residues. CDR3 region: CASSLGSTTSYEQYF. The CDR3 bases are TGCGCCAGCAGCTTGGGGTCAACCACCTCCTACGAGCAGTACTTC. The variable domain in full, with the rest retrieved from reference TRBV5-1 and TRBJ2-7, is KAGVTQTPRYLIKTRGQQVTLSCSPISGHRSVSWYQQTPGQGLQFLFEYFSETQRNKGNFPGRFSGRQFSNSRSEMNVSTLELGDSALYLCASSLGSTTSYEQYFGPGTRLTVT.